The rows below give T cell receptor beta chains drawn from one sample of a study of blood T cell repertoires in COVID-19. The method was immunoSEQ multiplex PCR; TCRdb's version includes in-frame clones alone and lacks a portion of them. The profile covers some 300,000 clones, with 88% appearing a single time and 2% to 2.5% taken by the ten largest. The specimen was PBMCs or T cells enriched from blood (not recorded which). These receptors were obtained from a woman aged 55 to 70 in a cohort exposed to, infected with or recovered from COVID-19 (not recorded which). Both conserved end residues are part of each CDR3. A D gene is named only where the DNA matches it firmly. Expanded clones are given a class, and other clones once, few, many or no size at all.

d_call	v_call	cdr3_length	clone_size	j_call	cdr3_nt	cdr3_aa
TRBD1	TRBV5-1	15	NA	TRBJ2-2	TGCGCCAGCAGCTCGGACAGGGCGGGCACCGGGGAGCTGTTTTTT	CASSSDRAGTGELFF
NA	TRBV4-1	12	NA	TRBJ2-1	TGCGCCAGCAGCCCGGGGTTCAATGAGCAGTTCTTC	CASSPGFNEQFF
NA	TRBV15	17	NA	TRBJ2-2	TGTGCCACCAGTCCCGGGAAGGGCGTCGCGAACACCGGGGAGCTGTTTTTT	CATSPGKGVANTGELFF
TRBD2	TRBV6-4	14	NA	TRBJ2-7	TGTGCCAGCAGTGAGGCTAGCGGGAGCAACGAGCAGTACTTC	CASSEASGSNEQYF
TRBD1	TRBV5-1	16	once	TRBJ1-3	TGCGCCAGCAGCTTGGGGACAGGGGGCTCTGGAAACACCATATATTTT	CASSLGTGGSGNTIYF
NA	TRBV7-8	15	NA	TRBJ2-1	TGTGCCAGCAGCGCATATCCGAGCTCCTACAATGAGCAGTTCTTC	CASSAYPSSYNEQFF
NA	TRBV18	15	NA	TRBJ1-1	TGTGCCAGCTCACCACCGTCGACAGGGAACACTGAAGCTTTCTTT	CASSPPSTGNTEAFF
TRBD1	TRBV15	15	NA	TRBJ2-7	TGTGCCACCAGCGGATCCCGGGACAGGGATTACGAGCAGTACTTC	CATSGSRDRDYEQYF
NA	TRBV25-1	16	NA	TRBJ1-6	TGTGCCAGCAGTGAATCGCGGAGCTCCTATAATTCACCCCTCCACTTT	CASSESRSSYNSPLHF
NA	TRBV28	15	NA	TRBJ1-2	TGTGCCAGCAGTTTAAGGTCGGGCAGGGCCGATGGCTACACCTTC	CASSLRSGRADGYTF
TRBD1	TRBV19	15	NA	TRBJ2-7	TGTGCCAGTAGTATAGCCCCAGGGGGCTCCTACGAGCAGTACTTC	CASSIAPGGSYEQYF
NA	TRBV11-1	15	NA	TRBJ2-7	TGTGCCAGCAGCGCTATAATCAGGGGATATAACGAGCAGTACTTC	CASSAIIRGYNEQYF
TRBD1	TRBV9	17	NA	TRBJ1-2	TGTGCCAGCAGCGTAGAAAAGGGGGCGCGGTCGATCTATGGCTACACCTTC	CASSVEKGARSIYGYTF
TRBD1	TRBV5-1	15	NA	TRBJ1-5	TGCGCCAGCAGTGCAGGGGGCGCGGGCAATCAGCCCCAGCATTTT	CASSAGGAGNQPQHF
TRBD1	TRBV28	14	NA	TRBJ2-3	TGTGCCAGCAGTACGGACAGGGTTCCAGATACGCAGTATTTT	CASSTDRVPDTQYF
NA	TRBV24-1	15	NA	TRBJ1-3	TGTGCCACCAGTGACGGGAAGGTCTCTGGAAACACCATATATTTT	CATSDGKVSGNTIYF
TRBD1	TRBV4-1	15	few	TRBJ2-7	TGCGCCAGCAGACGGACAGGCCCAGGGGCCTACGAGCAGTACTTC	CASRRTGPGAYEQYF
NA	TRBV5-1	16	NA	TRBJ2-4	TGCGCCAGCAGCTTGTTTGCCGGGGTCGCCGTAAACATTCAGTACTTC	CASSLFAGVAVNIQYF
TRBD1	TRBV3-1/TRBV3-2	15	few	TRBJ1-5	TGTGCCAGCAGCCAAAGGGACAGGGGGAATCAGCCCCAGCATTTT	CASSQRDRGNQPQHF
NA	TRBV1	14	NA	TRBJ2-3	TGCACCAGCAGCCAGACTACGCTCACAGATACGCAGTATTTT	CTSSQTTLTDTQYF
TRBD1	TRBV7-2	15	NA	TRBJ2-3	TGTGCCAGCAGGCCCGGGACAGACTACACAGATACGCAGTATTTT	CASRPGTDYTDTQYF
TRBD2	TRBV27	15	NA	TRBJ2-7	TGTGCCAGCAGTTTACGAGCGGGAGGGCCGTACGAGCAGTACTTC	CASSLRAGGPYEQYF
NA	TRBV30	14	NA	TRBJ1-5	TGTGCCTGGAGTGATTCCAGATCCAATCAGCCCCAGCATTTT	CAWSDSRSNQPQHF
NA	TRBV6-2/TRBV6-3	18	NA	TRBJ2-1	TGTGCCAGCAGTTACTCGAGGCAGGGGTCGAGCTCCTACAATGAGCAGTTCTTC	CASSYSRQGSSSYNEQFF
NA	TRBV5-1	13	once	TRBJ2-3	TGCGCCAGCAGCTTGTATAATGAGGAGGGGCAGTATTTT	CASSLYNEEGQYF
NA	TRBV7-2	15	NA	TRBJ1-5	TGTGCCAGCAGCTTAGCAGGGGGTAGCAATCAGCCCCAGCATTTT	CASSLAGGSNQPQHF
TRBD1	TRBV28	22	NA	TRBJ1-4	TGTGCCAGCAGTTTATGGTCTCTCCGGCGACAGGGAAGGAATGCTCCTAATGAAAAACTGTTTTTT	CASSLWSLRRQGRNAPNEKLFF